This TCR beta chain originates from a study of CD8+CD57+ T cells in acquired aplastic anemia. For the study at large: The mean DNA yield obtained from sorted CD4+ and CD8+ cells came to roughly 3.4 ug. Notes on the study in general: For CD8+ Simpson's diversity, patients and controls showed no significant difference.

Selection for sequencing was limited to patients who had shown CD8+CD57+ cell expansion by flow cytometry. The count of this clonotype is one. Its antigen is unidentified. A read error may explain this, as a much larger clone is one base away. CDR3 and TCR beta VDJ profiling relied on genomic DNA as the template. TCRdb recomputed calls from the reads with MiXCR, one row per CDR3 protein. The sample shows about 160,000 distinct CDR3 sequences, around 48% of them seen only once. Germline lookup yields CDR1 KGHDR and CDR2 SFDVKD. The CDR3 has 13 residues. J gave up 3 bases and V 12 bases, and 10 bases lay outside the gene matches.

The chain has TRBV24-1 and TRBJ2-7; 7 positions match TRBD2. The sample taken for sequencing was sorted CD4+, CD8+, or CD8+CD57+ T cells (not recorded which) from PBMCs. This receptor was identified in a human donor with aplastic anemia. This chain's CDR3 is CAWGVTSFYEQYF. In nucleotides, the CDR3 is TGTGCCTGGGGTGTGACTAGCTTCTACGAGCAGTACTTC.